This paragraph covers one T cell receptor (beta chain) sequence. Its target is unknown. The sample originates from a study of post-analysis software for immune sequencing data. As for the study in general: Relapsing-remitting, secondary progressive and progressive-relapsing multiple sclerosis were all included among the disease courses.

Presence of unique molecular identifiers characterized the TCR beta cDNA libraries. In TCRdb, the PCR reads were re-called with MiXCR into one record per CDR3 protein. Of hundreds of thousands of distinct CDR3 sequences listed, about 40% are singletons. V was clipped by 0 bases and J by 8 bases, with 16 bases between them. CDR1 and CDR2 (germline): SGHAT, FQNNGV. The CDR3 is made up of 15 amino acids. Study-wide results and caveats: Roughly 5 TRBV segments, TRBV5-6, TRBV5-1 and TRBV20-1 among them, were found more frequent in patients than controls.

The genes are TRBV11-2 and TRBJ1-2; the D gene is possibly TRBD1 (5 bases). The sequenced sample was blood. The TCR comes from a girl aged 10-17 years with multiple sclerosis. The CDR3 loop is CASSLDPDGARGYTF. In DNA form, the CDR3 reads TGTGCCAGCAGCTTAGATCCTGACGGGGCCAGGGGCTACACCTTC.